Sequencing of this TCR beta chain was carried out in a study of OX40 agonist ivuxolimab in advanced cancers. About the research overall: Three patients, one with hepatocellular carcinoma and two with cutaneous melanoma, responded partially.

V was clipped by 4 bases and J by 5 bases; unmatched bases: 16. The CDR3 spans 17 residues. Germline loops: CDR1 SQVTM, CDR2 ANQGSEA. Produced via immunoSEQ multiplex PCR; TCRdb's table is partial and in-frame only. The sample holds about 79,000 clones; 86% are singletons and the top ten take approximately 0.93%. The sequence was obtained from an adult with an advanced solid tumor such as melanoma, head and neck, liver or kidney cancer. The chain combines TRBV29-1 with TRBJ1-1, with 10 bases matching TRBD1. Sequencing was performed on CD4+ or CD8+ T cells sorted from blood, taken in a trial of the OX40 agonist ivuxolimab. The CDR3: CSVAFRGSDRGRTEAFF. CDR3 nucleotide sequence: TGCAGCGTTGCTTTTCGTGGAAGCGACAGGGGGCGGACTGAAGCTTTCTTT.